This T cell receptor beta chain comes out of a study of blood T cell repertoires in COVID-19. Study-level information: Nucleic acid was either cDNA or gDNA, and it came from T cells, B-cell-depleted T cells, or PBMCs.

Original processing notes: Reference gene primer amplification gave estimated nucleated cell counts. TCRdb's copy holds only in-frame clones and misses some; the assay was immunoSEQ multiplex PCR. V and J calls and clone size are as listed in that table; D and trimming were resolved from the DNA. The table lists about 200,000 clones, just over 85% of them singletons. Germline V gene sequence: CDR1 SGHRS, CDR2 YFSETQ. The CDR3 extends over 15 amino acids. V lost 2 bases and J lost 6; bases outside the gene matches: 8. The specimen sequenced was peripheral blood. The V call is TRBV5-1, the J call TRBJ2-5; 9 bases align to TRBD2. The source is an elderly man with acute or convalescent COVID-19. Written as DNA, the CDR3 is TGCGCCAGCAGCTTCTTGGCGGGAGGGATCAAGACCCAGTACTTC. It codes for CASSFLAGGIKTQYF.